These 10 T cell receptor beta chains share one sample of origin, sequenced in a study of cytomegalovirus exposure and HLA in healthy donors. The PCR employed 60 Vbeta primers together with 13 Jbeta primers. Clones were sequenced by immunoSEQ multiplex PCR, and TCRdb holds only the in-frame ones, with some missing. The data hold about 140,000 clones, with about four fifths observed a single time. Sequencing used PBMCs. The origin of the receptors is a male donor in good health and CMV-seropositive.

This clone has a single count. This chain uses TRBV2 with TRBJ1-2; TRBD1 agrees at 7 bases. V shed 3 bases and J 6 bases; nucleotides not matched to a gene: 10. Germline V gene lookup returns CDR1 SNHLY and CDR2 FYNNEI. The CDR3 sequence is 15 residues long. The chain's CDR3 is CASSEVPRGWHGYTF. The DNA of the CDR3 is TGTGCCAGCAGTGAGGTGCCCAGGGGGTGGCATGGCTACACCTTC.

This sequence joins TRBV21-1 and TRBJ1-6; TRBD1, the D gene given by the table, was not confirmed from the DNA. TRBV21-1 is a recognized pseudogene. This CDR3 has 16 amino acids. The CDR3 region is CASSKEAGEYNSPLHF. As DNA, the CDR3 is TGTGCCAGCAGCAAAGAGGCAGGGGAATATAATTCACCCCTCCACTTT.

The chain employs TRBV6-5 and TRBJ1-6; 10 positions agree with TRBD1. Germline V gene lookup returns CDR1 MNHEY and CDR2 SVGAGI. Losses at the gene ends were 4 bases for V and 10 bases for J; bases not matched to a gene: 4. This CDR3 comprises 14 residues. The CDR3 DNA reads as TGTGCCAGCAGTTTTGGGACAGGGGCCTCACCCCTCCACTTT. It specifies CASSFGTGASPLHF.

The genes are TRBV9 and TRBJ2-1, with TRBD2 identical over 12 bases. With 0 bases clipped from V and 2 bases from J, the junction kept 3 bases outside the gene matches. This CDR3 spans 17 amino acids. Germline V gene lookup returns CDR1 SGDLS and CDR2 YYNGEE. The CDR3 region has the DNA TGTGCCAGCAGCGTAGGACTAGCGGGGGCCCCCTACAATGAGCAGTTCTTC. Amino acid sequence: CASSVGLAGAPYNEQFF.

Of note for this clone: One junction end does not reproduce the germline sequence, and a read error may be involved. The chain has TRBV7-9 and TRBJ2-7, with TRBD2 as a possible D gene (5 bases). The CDR3 is 12 residues long. Germline CDR1 and CDR2: SEHNR and FQNEAQ (reference sequence). CDR3 residues: CSSSLPRGEQYF. Here the CDR3 DNA reads TGTTCCAGCAGCCTTCCCCGGGGCGAGCAGTACTTC.

V is TRBV28 and J is TRBJ1-2; D remains unclear. Trimming removed 4 bases at V and 0 bases at J, with 9 bases between. Looked up from germline, CDR1 is MDHEN and CDR2 is SYDVKM. This CDR3 is 14 amino acids long. The CDR3 bases are TGTGCCAGCAGTTACAGCCGAGCTAACTATGGCTACACCTTC. Its translation: CASSYSRANYGYTF.

This chain joins TRBV10-3 and TRBJ2-3, with TRBD2 matching 14 bases. With V trimmed by 7 bases and J by 0 bases, 18 bases remained unmatched. Germline loops: CDR1 ENHRY, CDR2 SYGVKD. This CDR3 is 21 amino acids long. Here the CDR3 reads CAITEEAGLAGDHLSTDTQYF. In DNA, the CDR3 is TGTGCCATCACCGAGGAAGCGGGACTAGCGGGGGATCACCTAAGCACAGATACGCAGTATTTT.

The chain is built from TRBV2 and TRBJ1-2, with D maybe TRBD1 (5 bases). CDR1 and CDR2 from the germline V gene are SNHLY and FYNNEI. Trimming took 4 bases from V and 4 from J, leaving 13 bases between them. CDR3 size: 14 residues. CDR3 residues: CASSARDLAYGYTF. In nucleotides, the CDR3 is TGTGCCAGCAGTGCGCGGGACCTAGCCTATGGCTACACCTTC.

The chain carries TRBV27 and TRBJ2-3; TRBD2 matches 7 bases. With V trimmed by 5 bases and J by 2 bases, 7 bases remained unmatched. CDR1 is MNHEY, CDR2 SMNVEV, per germline (reference sequence). The CDR3 loop spans 15 amino acids. The CDR3 is CASSGIGGSTDTQYF. CDR3 sequence (DNA): TGTGCCAGCAGTGGGATCGGGGGGTCCACAGATACGCAGTATTTT.

This chain links TRBV6-1 with TRBJ2-1; TRBD1 might be the D (5 bases). This CDR3 spans 13 amino acids. Germline CDR1 MNHNS, CDR2 SASEGT. Trimming shortened V by 7 bases and J by 9 bases, and 16 bases separated the two germline ends. This CDR3 reads CASTPFVGVEQFF. The CDR3 DNA sequence: TGTGCCAGCACGCCTTTCGTAGGGGTTGAGCAGTTCTTC.